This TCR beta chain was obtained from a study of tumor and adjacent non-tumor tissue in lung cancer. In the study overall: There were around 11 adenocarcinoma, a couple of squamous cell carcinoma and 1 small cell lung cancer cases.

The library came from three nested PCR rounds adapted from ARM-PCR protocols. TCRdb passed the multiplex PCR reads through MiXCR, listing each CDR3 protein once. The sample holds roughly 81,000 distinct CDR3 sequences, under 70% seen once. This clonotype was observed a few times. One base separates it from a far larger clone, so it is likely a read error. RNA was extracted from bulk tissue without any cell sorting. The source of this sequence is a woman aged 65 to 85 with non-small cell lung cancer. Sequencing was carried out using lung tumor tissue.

The CDR3: CVSSLGETQYF. CDR3 bases: TGTGTCAGCAGCCTTGGGGAGACCCAGTACTTC. The rearrangement uses TRBV6-5 and TRBJ2-5; D gene uncertain. Germline V gene data show CDR1 as MNHEY and CDR2 as SVGAGI. The CDR3 is 11 amino acids.